This T cell receptor beta chain stems from a study of control samples from healthy donors and cancer patients. The assay was immunoSEQ multiplex PCR, and TCRdb's table has in-frame clones only and misses some. This table holds hundreds of thousands of clones, about 80% found once. The sample taken for sequencing was PBMCs. The sequence derives from a woman aged 55-69 years with lung cancer.

DNA for the CDR3: TGCGCCAGCAGCCACGGGGCGGAGGGTACTGAAGCTTTCTTT. Its protein product is CASSHGAEGTEAFF. This chain connects TRBV5-1 to TRBJ1-1; weak D call: TRBD1 (5 bases). Germline V gene sequence: CDR1 SGHRS, CDR2 YFSETQ. V shed 4 bases and J shed 5 bases, with 15 bases lying between them. There are 14 residues in the CDR3.